This T cell receptor beta chain was sequenced for a study of shared clonotypes between healthy human individuals. After removal of 8 bases from V and 3 bases from J, the junction contained 6 bases not matched to a gene. This CDR3 contains 14 residues. CDR1 MNHEY and CDR2 SVGAGI come from the germline V gene. CD45RO-negative, CCR7-selected cells formed the naive CD8 fraction, which excluded terminally differentiated effector memory CD45RA+ cells. Assay used: immunoSEQ multiplex PCR; TCRdb lists only in-frame clones, some missing. The table has 2 million to 2.5 million clones, roughly 95% seen once. This receptor was taken from a man aged 18 to 30 in good health. V and J are TRBV6-5 and TRBJ2-3; 9 positions agree with TRBD2. Sequenced material: naive CD8+ T cells sorted from blood. CDR3 nucleotide sequence: TGTGCCAGCCTCCGACTAGCGGAAACAGATACGCAGTATTTT. Translation gives CASLRLAETDTQYF.